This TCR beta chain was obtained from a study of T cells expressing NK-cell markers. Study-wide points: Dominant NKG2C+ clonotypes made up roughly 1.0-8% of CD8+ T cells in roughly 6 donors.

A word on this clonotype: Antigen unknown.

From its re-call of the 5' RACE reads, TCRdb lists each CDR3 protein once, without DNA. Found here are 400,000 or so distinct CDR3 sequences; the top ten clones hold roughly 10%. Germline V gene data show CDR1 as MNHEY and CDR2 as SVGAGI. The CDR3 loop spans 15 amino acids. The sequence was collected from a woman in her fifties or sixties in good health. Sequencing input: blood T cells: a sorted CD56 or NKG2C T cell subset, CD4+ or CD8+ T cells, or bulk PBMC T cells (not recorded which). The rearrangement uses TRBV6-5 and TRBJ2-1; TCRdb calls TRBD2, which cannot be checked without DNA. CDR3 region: CASSRSLAAYNEQFF.